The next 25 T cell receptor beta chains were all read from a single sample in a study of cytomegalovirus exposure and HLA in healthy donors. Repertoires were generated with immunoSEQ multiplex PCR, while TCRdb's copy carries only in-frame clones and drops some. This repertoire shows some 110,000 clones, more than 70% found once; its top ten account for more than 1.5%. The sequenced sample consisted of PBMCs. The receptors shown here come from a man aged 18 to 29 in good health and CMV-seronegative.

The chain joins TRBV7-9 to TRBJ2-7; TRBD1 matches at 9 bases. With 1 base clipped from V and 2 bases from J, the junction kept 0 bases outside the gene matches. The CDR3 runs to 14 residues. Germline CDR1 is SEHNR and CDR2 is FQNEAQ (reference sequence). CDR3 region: CASSLGQGAYEQYF. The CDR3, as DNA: TGTGCCAGCAGCTTAGGACAGGGGGCCTACGAGCAGTACTTC.

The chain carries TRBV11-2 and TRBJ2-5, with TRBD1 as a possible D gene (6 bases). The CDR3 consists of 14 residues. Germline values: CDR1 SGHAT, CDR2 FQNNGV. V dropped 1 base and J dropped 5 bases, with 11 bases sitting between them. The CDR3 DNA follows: TGTGCCAGCAGCTTAGTAGGGACAAGGGAGACCCAGTACTTC. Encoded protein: CASSLVGTRETQYF.

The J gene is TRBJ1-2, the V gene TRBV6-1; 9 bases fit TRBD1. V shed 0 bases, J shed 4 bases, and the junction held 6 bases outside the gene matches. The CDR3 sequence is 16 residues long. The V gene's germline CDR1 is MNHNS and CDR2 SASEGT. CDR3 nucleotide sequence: TGTGCCAGCAGTGAAGCTGCGGGACAGGGAGGCTATGGCTACACCTTC. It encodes CASSEAAGQGGYGYTF.

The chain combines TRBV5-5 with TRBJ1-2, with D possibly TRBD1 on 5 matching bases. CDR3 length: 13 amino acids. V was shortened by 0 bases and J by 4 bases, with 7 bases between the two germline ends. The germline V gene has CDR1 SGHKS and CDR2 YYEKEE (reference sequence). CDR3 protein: CASSLATAYGYTF. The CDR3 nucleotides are TGTGCCAGCAGCTTGGCGACAGCCTATGGCTACACCTTC.

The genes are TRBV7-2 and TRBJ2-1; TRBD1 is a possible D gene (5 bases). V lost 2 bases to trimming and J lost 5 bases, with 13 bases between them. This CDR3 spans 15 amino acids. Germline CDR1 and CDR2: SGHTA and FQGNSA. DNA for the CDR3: TGTGCCAGCAGCTTAATCCAGGGTTTGCACAATGAGCAGTTCTTC. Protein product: CASSLIQGLHNEQFF.

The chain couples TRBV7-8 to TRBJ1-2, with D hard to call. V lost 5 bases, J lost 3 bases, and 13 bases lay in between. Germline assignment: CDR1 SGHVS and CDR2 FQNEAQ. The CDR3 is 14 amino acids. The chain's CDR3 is CASSATTGDYGYTF. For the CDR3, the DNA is TGTGCCAGCAGCGCGACGACGGGTGACTATGGCTACACCTTC.

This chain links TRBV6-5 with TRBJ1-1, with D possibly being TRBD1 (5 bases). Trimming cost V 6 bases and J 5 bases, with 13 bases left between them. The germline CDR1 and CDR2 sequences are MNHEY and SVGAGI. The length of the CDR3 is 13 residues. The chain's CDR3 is CASSLGRGTEAFF. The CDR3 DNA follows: TGTGCCAGCAGCCTGGGACGGGGGACTGAAGCTTTCTTT.

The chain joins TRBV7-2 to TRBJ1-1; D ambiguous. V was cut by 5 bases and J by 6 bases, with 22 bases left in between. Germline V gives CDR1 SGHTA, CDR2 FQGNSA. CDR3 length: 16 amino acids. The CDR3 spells CASSLKTARSRAEAFF. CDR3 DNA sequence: TGTGCCAGCAGCCTAAAAACCGCACGGTCGAGGGCTGAAGCTTTCTTT.

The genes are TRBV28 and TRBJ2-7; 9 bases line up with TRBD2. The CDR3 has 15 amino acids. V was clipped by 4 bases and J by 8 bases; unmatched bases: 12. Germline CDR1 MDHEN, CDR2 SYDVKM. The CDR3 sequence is CASSSTRRGGHKQYF. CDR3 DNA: TGTGCCAGCAGTTCGACTAGGCGGGGGGGCCATAAGCAGTACTTC.

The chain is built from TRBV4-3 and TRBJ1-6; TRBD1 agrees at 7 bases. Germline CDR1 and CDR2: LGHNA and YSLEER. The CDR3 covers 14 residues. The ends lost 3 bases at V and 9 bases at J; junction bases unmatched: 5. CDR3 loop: CASSHSAGGSPLHF. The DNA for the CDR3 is TGCGCCAGCAGCCATAGCGCAGGGGGTTCACCCCTCCACTTT.

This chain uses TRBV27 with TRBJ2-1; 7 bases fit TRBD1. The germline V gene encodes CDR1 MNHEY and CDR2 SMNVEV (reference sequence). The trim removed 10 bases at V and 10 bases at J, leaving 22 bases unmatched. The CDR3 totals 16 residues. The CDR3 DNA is TGTGCCAACCCACACCTAGTCCCGGGACAGTTACGAGAGCAGTTCTTC. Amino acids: CANPHLVPGQLREQFF.

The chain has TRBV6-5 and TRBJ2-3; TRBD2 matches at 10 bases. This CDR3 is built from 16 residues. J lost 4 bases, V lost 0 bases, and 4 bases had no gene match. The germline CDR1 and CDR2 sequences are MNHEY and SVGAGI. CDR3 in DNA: TGTGCCAGCAGTTACTCGGGACTAGCGATTTCAGATACGCAGTATTTT. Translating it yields CASSYSGLAISDTQYF.

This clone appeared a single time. CDR3 DNA sequence: TGTGCCAGCAGTAATCAGGGGGCATACACTGAAGCTTTCTTT. Protein sequence: CASSNQGAYTEAFF. The chain links TRBV6-5 to TRBJ1-1, with TRBD1 matching over 8 bases. Germline CDR1 is MNHEY and CDR2 is SVGAGI. V shed 5 bases and J 3 bases; nucleotides not matched to a gene: 5. The CDR3 length is 14 residues.

The CDR3 protein is CATEPIPWADRFNYGYTF. The CDR3 coding sequence is TGTGCCACCGAACCTATACCTTGGGCGGACAGATTTAACTATGGCTACACCTTC. The gene calls are TRBV9 and TRBJ1-2, with D maybe TRBD1 (6 bases). Trimming took off 9 bases at V and 1 base at J, with 28 bases between the two ends. There are 18 residues in the CDR3. The germline V gene has CDR1 SGDLS and CDR2 YYNGEE.

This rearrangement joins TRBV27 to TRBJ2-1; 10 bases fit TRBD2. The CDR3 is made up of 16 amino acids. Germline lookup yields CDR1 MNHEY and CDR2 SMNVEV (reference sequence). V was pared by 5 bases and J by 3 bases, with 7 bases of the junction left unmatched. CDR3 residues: CASSPPSGRVYNEQFF. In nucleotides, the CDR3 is TGTGCCAGCAGTCCACCGAGCGGGAGGGTCTACAATGAGCAGTTCTTC.

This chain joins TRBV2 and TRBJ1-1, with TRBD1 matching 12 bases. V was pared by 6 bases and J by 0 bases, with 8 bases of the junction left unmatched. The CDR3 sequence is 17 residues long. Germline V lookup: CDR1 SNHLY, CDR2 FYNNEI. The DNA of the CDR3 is TGTGCCAGCAGGCGGGACAGGGGGCGCAGAATGAACACTGAAGCTTTCTTT. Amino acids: CASRRDRGRRMNTEAFF.

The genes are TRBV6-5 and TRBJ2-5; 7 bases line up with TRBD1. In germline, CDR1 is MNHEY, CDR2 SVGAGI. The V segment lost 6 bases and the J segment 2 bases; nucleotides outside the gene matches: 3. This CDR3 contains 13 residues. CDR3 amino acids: CASRMTGQETQYF. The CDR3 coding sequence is TGTGCCAGCAGAATGACAGGGCAAGAGACCCAGTACTTC.

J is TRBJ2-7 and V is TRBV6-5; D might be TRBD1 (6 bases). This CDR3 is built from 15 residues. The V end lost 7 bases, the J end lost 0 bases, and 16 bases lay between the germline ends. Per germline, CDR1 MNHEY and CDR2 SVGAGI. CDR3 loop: CASTKGQLGSYEQYF. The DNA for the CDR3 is TGTGCCAGCACCAAAGGACAGCTAGGCTCCTACGAGCAGTACTTC.

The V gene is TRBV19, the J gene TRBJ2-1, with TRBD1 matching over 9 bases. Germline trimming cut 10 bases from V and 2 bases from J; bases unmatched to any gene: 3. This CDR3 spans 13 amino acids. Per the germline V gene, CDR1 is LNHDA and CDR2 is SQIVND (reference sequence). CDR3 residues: CATGTGPYNEQFF. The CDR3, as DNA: TGTGCCACTGGGACAGGGCCCTACAATGAGCAGTTCTTC. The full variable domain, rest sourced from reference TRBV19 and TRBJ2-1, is DGGITQSPKYLFRKEGQNVTLSCEQNLNHDAMYWYRQDPGQGLRLIYYSQIVNDFQKGDIAEGYSVSREKKESFPLTVTSAQKNPTAFYLCATGTGPYNEQFFGPGTRLTVL.

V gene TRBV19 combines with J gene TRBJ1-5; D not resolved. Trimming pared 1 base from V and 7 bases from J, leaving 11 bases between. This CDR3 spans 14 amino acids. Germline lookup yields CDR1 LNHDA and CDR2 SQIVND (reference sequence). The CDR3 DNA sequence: TGTGCCAGTAGTATAGGTGGGAGGGTCCAGCCCCAGCATTTT. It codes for CASSIGGRVQPQHF.

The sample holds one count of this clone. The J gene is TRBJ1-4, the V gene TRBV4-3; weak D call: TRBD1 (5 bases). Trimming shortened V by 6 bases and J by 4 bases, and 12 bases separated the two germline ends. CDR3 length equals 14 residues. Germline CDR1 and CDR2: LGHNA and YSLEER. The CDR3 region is CASRAQGINEKLFF. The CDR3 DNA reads TGCGCCAGCAGAGCGCAGGGAATTAATGAAAAACTGTTTTTT.

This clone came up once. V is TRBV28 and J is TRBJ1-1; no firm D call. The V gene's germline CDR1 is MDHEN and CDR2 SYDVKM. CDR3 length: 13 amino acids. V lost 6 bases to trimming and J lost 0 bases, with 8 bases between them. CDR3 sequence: CASSLDMNTEAFF. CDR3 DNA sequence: TGTGCCAGCAGCCTCGACATGAACACTGAAGCTTTCTTT.

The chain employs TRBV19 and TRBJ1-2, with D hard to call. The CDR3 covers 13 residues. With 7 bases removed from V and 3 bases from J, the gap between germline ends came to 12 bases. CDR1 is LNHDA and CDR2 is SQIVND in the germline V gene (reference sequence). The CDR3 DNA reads TGTGCCAGTAATTTTGTCGGGGACTATGGCTACACCTTC. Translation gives CASNFVGDYGYTF.

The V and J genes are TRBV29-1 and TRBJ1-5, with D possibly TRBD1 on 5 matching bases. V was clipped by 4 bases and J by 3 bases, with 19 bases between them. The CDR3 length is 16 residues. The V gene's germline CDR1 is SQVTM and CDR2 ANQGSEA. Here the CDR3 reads CSVVLKGQGANQPQHF. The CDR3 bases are TGCAGCGTTGTCCTTAAGGGCCAAGGGGCCAATCAGCCCCAGCATTTT.

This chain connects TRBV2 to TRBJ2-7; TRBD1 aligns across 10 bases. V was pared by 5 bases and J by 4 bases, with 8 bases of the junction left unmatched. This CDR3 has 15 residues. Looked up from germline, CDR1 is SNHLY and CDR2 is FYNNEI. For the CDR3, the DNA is TGTGCCAGCAGTCAGTCGGGACAGGGGCTTTACGAGCAGTACTTC. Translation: CASSQSGQGLYEQYF.